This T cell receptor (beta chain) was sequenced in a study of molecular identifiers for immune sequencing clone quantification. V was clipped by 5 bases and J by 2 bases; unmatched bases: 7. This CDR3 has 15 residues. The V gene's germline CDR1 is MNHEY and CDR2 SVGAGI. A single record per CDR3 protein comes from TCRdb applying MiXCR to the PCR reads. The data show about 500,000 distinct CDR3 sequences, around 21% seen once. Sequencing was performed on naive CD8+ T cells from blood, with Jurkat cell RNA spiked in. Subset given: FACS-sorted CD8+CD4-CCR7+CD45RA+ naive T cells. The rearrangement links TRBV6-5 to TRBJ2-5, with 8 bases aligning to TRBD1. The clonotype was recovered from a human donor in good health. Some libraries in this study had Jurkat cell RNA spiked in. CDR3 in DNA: TGTGCCAGCAGTGCTGGGACAGGAGCACAAGAGACCCAGTACTTC. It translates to CASSAGTGAQETQYF.